This paragraph covers one TCR beta chain sequence. What it binds is unknown. The sample originates from a study of CD8+ T cells in alopecia areata. General study points: Normal scalp showed lower clonality than lesional scalp, especially alopecia totalis/universalis.

Trimming removed 3 bases at V and 1 base at J, with 13 bases between. The germline gives CDR1 GTSNPN, CDR2 SVGIG (reference sequence). The CDR3 length is 15 residues. Alopecia areata patients provided lesional scalp punch biopsies and peripheral blood. The authors extracted RNA and reverse transcribed it into cDNA as the sequencing template. The protocol was immunoSEQ multiplex PCR, while the TCRdb copy is restricted to in-frame clones and leaves out a portion. The sample holds thousands of clones, less than 75% seen once. Specimen: skin, collected at week 0. This clonotype originated in a human donor with alopecia areata. The chain is built from TRBV30 and TRBJ1-5; D call uncertain. The CDR3 sequence: CAWRKKGSSNQPQHF. The CDR3, as DNA: TGTGCCTGGAGGAAAAAGGGATCCAGCAATCAGCCCCAGCATTTT.